This T cell receptor (beta chain) is drawn from a study of T cell repertoires in cytomegalovirus infection. For the study at large: Both recently identified HLA-C-restricted and well-studied HLA-B-restricted CMV epitopes were used in the study. It can be stated that public TCR beta signatures indicated CMV infection as well as a matching HLA type.

TCRdb redid the calling of the reads with MiXCR, one entry per CDR3 protein. The top ten hold 13% of the sample, which has about 920,000 distinct CDR3 sequences, roughly a third seen once. The CDR3 length is 14 residues. CDR1 is MNHEY and CDR2 is SVGEGT in the germline V gene. Between the trimmed V and J ends, which lost 7 bases and 4 bases, there was a span of 17 bases. Concerning this clonotype: The antigen remains undetermined.

Findings and limits, study-wide: The study found HLA-C-restricted CMV-specific TCR beta clonotypes dominating the ex vivo response.

The specimen comprised cultured CD8+ T cells from PBMCs, sampled from culture after CMV antigen stimulation. The sequence came from a human donor in good health (CMV status not recorded). Some clones in this sample may be carry-over from other donors' samples. The chain couples TRBV6-2 or TRBV6-3 to TRBJ2-7, with D perhaps matching TRBD2 (6 bases). The CDR3 DNA sequence: TGTGCCAGCACCATGGACTATCGAGGATACGAGCAGTACGTC. Amino acid sequence: CASTMDYRGYEQYV.